This T cell receptor beta chain came from a study of cytomegalovirus exposure and HLA in healthy donors. These donors, healthy bone marrow donors, were studied. The PCR used 60 Vbeta and 13 Jbeta primers. Profiled with immunoSEQ multiplex PCR; TCRdb holds only in-frame clones, not every one. The top ten hold 3.7% of the sample, which has some 180,000 clones, around 80% seen once. Overall study results and limits: In a later analysis, TCR beta V- and J-gene trimming was associated with a missense DCLRE1C variant. Indistinguishability led to the exclusion of some V segments, TRBV6-2 and TRBV6-3 included. The majority of TCR sequences were rare, yet some public TCRs appeared in many donors.

Note on this clone: Its antigen is unidentified.

This CDR3 spans 17 amino acids. V lost 0 bases, J lost 4 bases, and 14 bases lay in between. The germline V gene has CDR1 SGDLS and CDR2 YYNGEE. The TCR sequence derives from a woman in her sixties or seventies in good health and CMV-seropositive. Sequencing was performed on PBMCs. This rearrangement joins TRBV9 to TRBJ2-6; possibly TRBD2 for D (7 bases). The chain's CDR3 is CASSVDPGGGGANVLTF. The CDR3 nucleotides read TGTGCCAGCAGCGTAGACCCGGGCGGGGGCGGGGCCAACGTCCTGACTTTC.